This T cell receptor beta chain was found in a study of shared clonotypes between healthy human individuals. The data were produced by immunoSEQ multiplex PCR, yet TCRdb's version contains in-frame clones alone and is incomplete. The table has more than 2 million clones, roughly 94% seen once. Selected positively for CCR7 and CD45RO-negative, naive CD8 cells excluded terminally differentiated effector memory CD45RA+ cells. V lost 1 base to trimming and J lost 14 bases, with 16 bases between them. Germline lookup yields CDR1 SEHNR and CDR2 FQNEAQ (reference sequence). The CDR3 is made up of 13 amino acids.

This sequence originates from a man younger than 30 in good health. This chain uses TRBV7-9 with TRBJ2-3; D perhaps matches TRBD1 (6 bases). The sample comprised naive CD8+ T cells sorted from blood. CDR3 DNA: TGTGCCAGCAGCTTAGGAACCCAGGACAGACTGTATTTT. Translation: CASSLGTQDRLYF. Complete variable domain (other parts from reference TRBV7-9 and TRBJ2-3): DTGVSQNPRHKITKRGQNVTFRCDPISEHNRLYWYRQTLGQGPEFLTYFQNEAQLEKSRLLSDRFSAERPKGSFSTLEIQRTEQGDSAMYLCASSLGTQDRLYFGPGTRLTVL.